This is a list of T cell receptor beta chains from one sample in a study of blood T cell repertoires in COVID-19. Assay: immunoSEQ multiplex PCR; the TCRdb copy retains only in-frame clones and omits some. Here the sample spans more than 300,000 clones, roughly 86% being singletons. The specimen was peripheral blood. The receptors stem from a woman in her 30s with COVID-19, enrolled during active disease. Both conserved end residues are part of each CDR3. Each record gives: CDR3 protein, CDR3 DNA, clone size, V gene, D gene, J gene. The D gene is left open where the match is weak. Only part of the rows carry a size: once, few, many, or a class if the clone is expanded.

CDR3 protein: CASSLPGQNYGYTF; CDR3 DNA: TGTGCCAGCAGTTTACCGGGACAAAACTATGGCTACACCTTC; clone size: -; V gene: TRBV28; D gene: -; J gene: TRBJ1-2
CDR3 protein: CASSYSALEAGETYEQYF; CDR3 DNA: TGTGCCAGCAGTTACTCGGCCCTGGAAGCGGGAGAGACCTACGAGCAGTACTTC; clone size: -; V gene: TRBV6-2/TRBV6-3; D gene: TRBD2; J gene: TRBJ2-7
CDR3 protein: CASSTGTSGYEQYF; CDR3 DNA: TGCGCCAGCAGTACCGGGACTAGCGGCTACGAGCAGTACTTC; clone size: -; V gene: TRBV5-1; D gene: TRBD2; J gene: TRBJ2-7
CDR3 protein: CASSPEDTEKLFF; CDR3 DNA: TGTGCCAGCAGCCCCGAGGACACTGAAAAACTGTTTTTT; clone size: -; V gene: TRBV7-9; D gene: -; J gene: TRBJ1-4
CDR3 protein: CASSNGRGRETQYF; CDR3 DNA: TGTGCCAGCAGCAATGGCAGGGGGCGAGAGACCCAGTACTTC; clone size: -; V gene: TRBV21-1; D gene: -; J gene: TRBJ2-5
CDR3 protein: CASSPGGGGVYGYTF; CDR3 DNA: TGTGCCAGCAGCCCGGGCGGAGGCGGAGTCTATGGCTACACCTTC; clone size: -; V gene: TRBV5-8; D gene: -; J gene: TRBJ1-2
CDR3 protein: CATSRGQGGTQETQYF; CDR3 DNA: TGTGCCACCAGCAGAGGCCAAGGAGGGACCCAAGAGACCCAGTACTTC; clone size: -; V gene: TRBV15; D gene: -; J gene: TRBJ2-5
CDR3 protein: CASSHWDRGGNEQFF; CDR3 DNA: TGTGCCAGCAGCCACTGGGACAGGGGCGGCAATGAGCAGTTCTTC; clone size: once; V gene: TRBV3-1/TRBV3-2; D gene: TRBD1; J gene: TRBJ2-1
CDR3 protein: CASSQERASGRADEQFF; CDR3 DNA: TGTGCCAGCAGCCAAGAACGGGCCAGCGGGAGGGCCGATGAGCAGTTCTTC; clone size: -; V gene: TRBV14; D gene: TRBD2; J gene: TRBJ2-1
CDR3 protein: CATSERTGLAGANVLTF; CDR3 DNA: TGTGCCACCAGTGAACGAACAGGGTTGGCTGGGGCCAACGTCCTGACTTTC; clone size: -; V gene: TRBV24-1; D gene: -; J gene: TRBJ2-6
CDR3 protein: CASSQGGGYEQYF; CDR3 DNA: TGTGCCAGCAGCCAAGGCGGGGGTTACGAGCAGTACTTC; clone size: -; V gene: TRBV3-1/TRBV3-2; D gene: TRBD2; J gene: TRBJ2-7
CDR3 protein: CASSYSGLPYEQYF; CDR3 DNA: TGTGCCAGCAGTTACTCTGGGCTCCCCTACGAGCAGTACTTC; clone size: -; V gene: TRBV6-5; D gene: -; J gene: TRBJ2-7
CDR3 protein: CASSLTNGQGETQYF; CDR3 DNA: TGTGCCAGCAGCTTGACTAATGGACAGGGAGAGACCCAGTACTTC; clone size: -; V gene: TRBV5-4; D gene: TRBD1; J gene: TRBJ2-5
CDR3 protein: CASSLGGGNPPWPYEQYF; CDR3 DNA: TGCGCCAGCAGCTTGGGCGGCGGGAACCCGCCTTGGCCCTACGAGCAGTACTTC; clone size: -; V gene: TRBV5-1; D gene: -; J gene: TRBJ2-7
CDR3 protein: CASSSRRTQETQYF; CDR3 DNA: TGTGCCAGCAGCTCACGGAGGACTCAAGAGACCCAGTACTTC; clone size: -; V gene: TRBV5-4; D gene: -; J gene: TRBJ2-5
CDR3 protein: CAWTGTRDTQYF; CDR3 DNA: TGTGCCTGGACCGGTACGAGAGATACGCAGTATTTT; clone size: -; V gene: TRBV30; D gene: -; J gene: TRBJ2-3
CDR3 protein: CASSEGQGIVAFF; CDR3 DNA: TGTGCCAGCAGTGAGGGACAGGGGATTGTAGCTTTCTTT; clone size: few; V gene: TRBV6-4; D gene: TRBD1; J gene: TRBJ1-1
CDR3 protein: CASSYQETQYF; CDR3 DNA: TGTGCCAGCAGTTATCAAGAGACCCAGTACTTC; clone size: -; V gene: TRBV11-2; D gene: -; J gene: TRBJ2-5
CDR3 protein: CASSLGQLYGNTIYF; CDR3 DNA: TGTGCCAGCAGCCTTGGACAGCTTTACGGAAACACCATATATTTT; clone size: -; V gene: TRBV3-1/TRBV3-2; D gene: -; J gene: TRBJ1-3
CDR3 protein: CAWSLFKGLAGELFF; CDR3 DNA: TGTGCCTGGAGTCTTTTTAAGGGGTTAGCCGGGGAGCTGTTTTTT; clone size: -; V gene: TRBV30; D gene: -; J gene: TRBJ2-2
CDR3 protein: CASTPSLSTDTQYF; CDR3 DNA: TGTGCCAGCACCCCATCCCTAAGCACAGATACGCAGTATTTT; clone size: -; V gene: TRBV25-1; D gene: -; J gene: TRBJ2-3
CDR3 protein: CASSPGVGLAGSRQETQYF; CDR3 DNA: TGTGCCAGCAGCCCGGGAGTGGGACTAGCGGGGTCCCGACAAGAGACCCAGTACTTC; clone size: -; V gene: TRBV6-2/TRBV6-3; D gene: TRBD2; J gene: TRBJ2-5
CDR3 protein: CASSLTGYSNQPQHF; CDR3 DNA: TGTGCCAGCAGTCTAACAGGGTATAGCAATCAGCCCCAGCATTTT; clone size: -; V gene: TRBV2; D gene: -; J gene: TRBJ1-5
CDR3 protein: CASSPPRETQYF; CDR3 DNA: TGTGCCAGCAGTCCGCCCCGGGAGACCCAGTACTTC; clone size: -; V gene: TRBV2; D gene: -; J gene: TRBJ2-5
CDR3 protein: CASSPGQNALSYEQYF; CDR3 DNA: TGTGCCAGCAGCCCCGGACAGAATGCCCTTTCCTACGAGCAGTACTTC; clone size: -; V gene: TRBV3-1/TRBV3-2; D gene: -; J gene: TRBJ2-7
CDR3 protein: CASSLEGHLGDTF; CDR3 DNA: TGTGCCAGCAGCTTAGAGGGACACCTTGGGGACACCTTC; clone size: -; V gene: TRBV7-2; D gene: -; J gene: TRBJ1-2
CDR3 protein: CASSLGGLSTDTQYF; CDR3 DNA: TGTGCCAGCAGCTTAGGAGGATTAAGCACAGATACGCAGTATTTT; clone size: -; V gene: TRBV11-3; D gene: -; J gene: TRBJ2-3
CDR3 protein: CASSPNTLANEQYF; CDR3 DNA: TGCGCCAGCAGCCCCAACACCTTAGCTAACGAGCAGTACTTC; clone size: -; V gene: TRBV4-1; D gene: -; J gene: TRBJ2-7
CDR3 protein: CASSLSPGDIHQPQHF; CDR3 DNA: TGTGCCAGCAGTTTATCCCCAGGGGACATACACCAGCCCCAGCATTTT; clone size: -; V gene: TRBV27; D gene: -; J gene: TRBJ1-5
CDR3 protein: CATASGNFGRSYEQYF; CDR3 DNA: TGTGCCACGGCTAGCGGGAACTTTGGGAGGAGCTACGAGCAGTACTTC; clone size: -; V gene: TRBV24-1; D gene: TRBD2; J gene: TRBJ2-7
CDR3 protein: CASRRGHYSNQPQHF; CDR3 DNA: TGTGCCAGTAGGAGAGGTCATTATAGCAATCAGCCCCAGCATTTT; clone size: -; V gene: TRBV19; D gene: -; J gene: TRBJ1-5
CDR3 protein: CASGRGDLSFF; CDR3 DNA: TGTGCCAGCGGACGGGGGGACTTGTCTTTCTTT; clone size: once; V gene: TRBV6-5; D gene: -; J gene: TRBJ1-1
CDR3 protein: CASSSGTSGYDYEQYF; CDR3 DNA: TGTGCCAGCAGCTCGGGGACTAGCGGATACGACTACGAGCAGTACTTC; clone size: -; V gene: TRBV11-2; D gene: TRBD2; J gene: TRBJ2-7
CDR3 protein: CASSPLVPSTDTQYF; CDR3 DNA: TGTGCCAGCTCACCTCTAGTGCCTAGCACAGATACGCAGTATTTT; clone size: -; V gene: TRBV18; D gene: -; J gene: TRBJ2-3
CDR3 protein: CASSVSGGNIQYF; CDR3 DNA: TGTGCCAGCAGCGTATCGGGAGGGAACATTCAGTACTTC; clone size: -; V gene: TRBV9; D gene: TRBD2; J gene: TRBJ2-4
CDR3 protein: CAISEPYRAAPLHF; CDR3 DNA: TGTGCCATCAGTGAGCCGTACAGGGCGGCACCCCTCCACTTT; clone size: -; V gene: TRBV10-3; D gene: -; J gene: TRBJ1-6
CDR3 protein: CASSLANTEAFF; CDR3 DNA: TGTGCCAGCAGTTTGGCGAACACTGAAGCTTTCTTT; clone size: -; V gene: TRBV28; D gene: -; J gene: TRBJ1-1
CDR3 protein: CASSDRPPGELFF; CDR3 DNA: TGTGCCAGCAGCGACAGGCCCCCCGGGGAGCTGTTTTTT; clone size: once; V gene: TRBV28; D gene: -; J gene: TRBJ2-2
CDR3 protein: CASSLELAGGFYEQYF; CDR3 DNA: TGTGCCAGCAGCTTAGAACTAGCGGGAGGCTTCTACGAGCAGTACTTC; clone size: -; V gene: TRBV7-8; D gene: TRBD2; J gene: TRBJ2-7
CDR3 protein: CARDSMNTEAFF; CDR3 DNA: TGTGCCCGGGACAGCATGAACACTGAAGCTTTCTTT; clone size: once; V gene: TRBV30; D gene: TRBD1; J gene: TRBJ1-1
CDR3 protein: CASSSGQATNEKLFF; CDR3 DNA: TGTGCCAGCAGTTCTGGACAGGCAACTAATGAAAAACTGTTTTTT; clone size: -; V gene: TRBV6-5; D gene: TRBD1; J gene: TRBJ1-4
CDR3 protein: CASSPGLTGGYTF; CDR3 DNA: TGCGCCAGCAGCCCGGGCCTGACGGGGGGCTACACCTTC; clone size: -; V gene: TRBV10-1; D gene: -; J gene: TRBJ1-2
CDR3 protein: CASSKTSGRGRDTQYF; CDR3 DNA: TGTGCCAGCAGCAAGACTAGCGGGAGGGGTAGGGATACGCAGTATTTT; clone size: -; V gene: TRBV27; D gene: TRBD2; J gene: TRBJ2-3
CDR3 protein: CASSPAGVAGTYNEQFF; CDR3 DNA: TGCGCCAGCAGCCCCGCGGGAGTAGCGGGGACCTACAATGAGCAGTTCTTC; clone size: once; V gene: TRBV4-1; D gene: TRBD2; J gene: TRBJ2-1
CDR3 protein: CASSRQSSGANVLTF; CDR3 DNA: TGCGCCAGCAGCAGACAGAGCTCTGGGGCCAACGTCCTGACTTTC; clone size: -; V gene: TRBV4-1; D gene: -; J gene: TRBJ2-6
CDR3 protein: CASSLRGNEQFF; CDR3 DNA: TGTGCCAGCAGCTTAAGAGGGAATGAGCAGTTCTTC; clone size: -; V gene: TRBV13; D gene: -; J gene: TRBJ2-1
CDR3 protein: CASSAGTSDTDTQYF; CDR3 DNA: TGCGCCAGCAGCGCCGGGACTAGCGACACAGATACGCAGTATTTT; clone size: -; V gene: TRBV5-1; D gene: TRBD2; J gene: TRBJ2-3
CDR3 protein: CASSHNRGQGNTIYF; CDR3 DNA: TGCGCCAGCAGCCACAACAGGGGGCAAGGAAACACCATATATTTT; clone size: -; V gene: TRBV4-1; D gene: TRBD1; J gene: TRBJ1-3
CDR3 protein: CASAPSLREEQFF; CDR3 DNA: TGTGCCAGCGCCCCTTCACTGAGGGAGGAGCAGTTCTTC; clone size: -; V gene: TRBV6-5; D gene: -; J gene: TRBJ2-1
CDR3 protein: CASSQEMAGLSYEQYF; CDR3 DNA: TGCGCCAGCAGCCAAGAAATGGCGGGTCTTTCCTACGAGCAGTACTTC; clone size: -; V gene: TRBV4-1; D gene: -; J gene: TRBJ2-7
CDR3 protein: CASSIDYEQYF; CDR3 DNA: TGCGCCAGCAGCATAGATTACGAGCAGTACTTC; clone size: -; V gene: TRBV5-1; D gene: -; J gene: TRBJ2-7
CDR3 protein: CASSSSGTRNTIYF; CDR3 DNA: TGTGCCAGCAGCTCCAGCGGGACCCGAAACACCATATATTTT; clone size: -; V gene: TRBV11-2; D gene: -; J gene: TRBJ1-3
CDR3 protein: CASSLFGGLNTGELFF; CDR3 DNA: TGTGCCAGCAGCTTATTTGGCGGTCTTAACACCGGGGAGCTGTTTTTT; clone size: -; V gene: TRBV7-3; D gene: -; J gene: TRBJ2-2
CDR3 protein: CASSDSGADTQYF; CDR3 DNA: TGTGCCAGCAGCGACTCAGGGGCAGATACGCAGTATTTT; clone size: -; V gene: TRBV7-3; D gene: -; J gene: TRBJ2-3
CDR3 protein: CASSWQVGETQYF; CDR3 DNA: TGTGCCAGCAGCTGGCAGGTTGGCGAGACCCAGTACTTC; clone size: -; V gene: TRBV7-3; D gene: -; J gene: TRBJ2-5
CDR3 protein: CASSLGRQTQYF; CDR3 DNA: TGTGCCAGCAGCTTGGGGAGGCAGACCCAGTACTTC; clone size: -; V gene: TRBV7-9; D gene: -; J gene: TRBJ2-5
CDR3 protein: CASSLDSYGYTF; CDR3 DNA: TGTGCCAGCAGCTTGGACAGCTATGGCTACACCTTC; clone size: -; V gene: TRBV7-8; D gene: -; J gene: TRBJ1-2
CDR3 protein: CASSWGGRVTPNEQYF; CDR3 DNA: TGTGCCAGCAGCTGGGGGGGGCGGGTTACCCCCAACGAGCAGTACTTC; clone size: -; V gene: TRBV5-5; D gene: -; J gene: TRBJ2-7